The 31 T cell receptor beta chains below were found in one sample sequenced in a study of OX40 agonist ivuxolimab in advanced cancers. Sequencing used immunoSEQ multiplex PCR; TCRdb keeps in-frame clones, though not all of them. Altogether fewer than 85,000 clones are present, 75% to 95% being singletons, with the ten largest covering more than 0.35%. Here the sequenced sample was CD4+ or CD8+ T cells sorted from blood, taken in a trial of the OX40 agonist ivuxolimab. These receptors were obtained from an adult with an advanced solid tumor such as melanoma, head and neck, liver or kidney cancer.

The V gene is TRBV19, the J gene TRBJ1-1; a weak D match, TRBD1 (5 bases). There are 13 residues in the CDR3. Deletions cut 6 bases from V and 1 base from J, with 9 bases between. CDR1 and CDR2 (germline): LNHDA, SQIVND (reference sequence). The CDR3 region is CASRLQGNTEAFF. CDR3 in DNA: TGTGCCAGTAGGCTGCAGGGGAACACTGAAGCTTTCTTT.

The chain links TRBV6-1 to TRBJ1-1, with unresolved D. The germline CDR1 and CDR2 sequences are MNHNS and SASEGT. The CDR3 covers 14 residues. Trimming took 2 bases from V and 3 from J, leaving 10 bases between them. For the CDR3, the DNA is TGTGCCAGCAGTGAAAGGGTGAGCGACACTGAAGCTTTCTTT. This codes for CASSERVSDTEAFF.

The chain uses TRBV19 and TRBJ1-2, with 9 bases fitting TRBD1. This CDR3 contains 15 residues. V was clipped by 5 bases and J by 7 bases; unmatched bases: 11. Germline CDR1 is LNHDA and CDR2 is SQIVND (reference sequence). The CDR3 DNA sequence: TGTGCCAGTAGTCGCTCGCCCGGGACAGGGAGTGGCTACACCTTC. Amino acid sequence: CASSRSPGTGSGYTF.

This chain connects TRBV7-2 to TRBJ2-1, with 7 bases lining up with TRBD2. The CDR3 runs 13 residues. J lost 9 bases, V lost 5 bases, and 7 bases had no gene match. Germline V CDR1 and CDR2: SGHTA, FQGNSA. In DNA form, the CDR3 reads TGTGCCAGCAGCGCTGGGACTATCTTTGAGCAGTTCTTC. Translated, it gives CASSAGTIFEQFF. The full variable domain, in which reference TRBV7-2 and TRBJ2-1 provide the parts outside the CDR3, is GAGVSQSPSNKVTEKGKDVELRCDPISGHTALYWYRQSLGQGLEFLIYFQGNSAPDKSGLPSDRFSAERTGGSVSTLTIQRTQQEDSAVYLCASSAGTIFEQFFGPGTRLTVL.

This clone has only one observation. This chain joins TRBV5-1 and TRBJ1-2; D call uncertain. V lost 4 bases and J 2 bases, leaving 18 bases between the germline ends. This CDR3 is 16 amino acids long. Germline values: CDR1 SGHRS, CDR2 YFSETQ. CDR3 sequence: CASSPGGAAQNYGYTF. CDR3 DNA sequence: TGCGCCAGCAGCCCCGGAGGAGCTGCACAGAACTATGGCTACACCTTC.

This clone is labeled medium-sized. The chain links TRBV29-1 to TRBJ1-2, with D possibly matching TRBD1 (6 bases). Deletions cut 6 bases from V and 8 bases from J, with 19 bases between. The CDR3 length is 13 residues. Germline lookup yields CDR1 SQVTM and CDR2 ANQGSEA. CDR3 amino acids: CSVQNLGGHGYTF. CDR3 bases: TGCAGCGTGCAAAACCTGGGGGGCCACGGCTACACCTTC.

The gene calls are TRBV18 and TRBJ1-4; no clear D gene. The germline gives CDR1 KGHSH, CDR2 LQKENI. V shed 6 bases and J shed 0 bases, with 14 bases lying between them. This CDR3 is 16 amino acids long. CDR3 sequence (DNA): TGTGCCAGCTCCCTAATTAGGGATCCAACTAATGAAAAACTGTTTTTT. Protein sequence: CASSLIRDPTNEKLFF. Drawing the rest from reference TRBV18 and TRBJ1-4, the complete variable domain is NAGVMQNPRHLVRRRGQEARLRCSPMKGHSHVYWYRQLPEEGLKFMVYLQKENIIDESGMPKERFSAEFPKEGPSILRIQQVVRGDSAAYFCASSLIRDPTNEKLFFGSGTQLSVL.

The chain uses TRBV28 and TRBJ1-1; no definite D call. V dropped 1 base and J dropped 1 base, with 13 bases sitting between them. Germline loops: CDR1 MDHEN, CDR2 SYDVKM. The CDR3 has 16 residues. The CDR3 spells CASSLYPGSSNTEAFF. The CDR3 region has the DNA TGTGCCAGCAGTTTATACCCCGGCAGTTCGAACACTGAAGCTTTCTTT.

J is TRBJ2-4 and V is TRBV30, with a tentative D call TRBD1 (5 bases). V dropped 3 bases and J dropped 0 bases, with 12 bases sitting between them. Germline V CDR1 and CDR2: GTSNPN, SVGIG (reference sequence). The CDR3 consists of 15 residues. This chain's CDR3 is CAWSPDSGAKNIQYF. The CDR3, as DNA: TGTGCCTGGAGCCCCGACAGTGGAGCCAAAAACATTCAGTACTTC. Full variable domain (remainder filled in from reference TRBV30 and TRBJ2-4): SQTIHQWPATLVQPVGSPLSLECTVEGTSNPNLYWYRQAAGRGLQLLFYSVGIGQISSEVPQNLSASRPQDRQFILSSKKLLLSDSGFYLCAWSPDSGAKNIQYFGAGTRLSVL.

The chain couples TRBV2 to TRBJ2-1; D is perhaps TRBD1 or TRBD2 (5 bases each). The CDR3 runs 16 residues. V lost 7 bases and J 9 bases, leaving 25 bases between the germline ends. Germline V gives CDR1 SNHLY, CDR2 FYNNEI. CDR3 in DNA: TGTGCCAGCAATACCGAACCGGGACCTTGGAGAAGTGAGCAGTTCTTC. Its translation is CASNTEPGPWRSEQFF.

This clone was counted between two and nine times. The chain joins TRBV5-1 to TRBJ2-1; 10 positions match TRBD2. In germline, CDR1 is SGHRS, CDR2 YFSETQ. V lost 4 bases and J lost 11; bases outside the gene matches: 9. The CDR3 consists of 14 residues. The chain's CDR3 is CASSRGIAGGQQFF. DNA for the CDR3: TGCGCCAGCAGCCGGGGTATAGCGGGGGGTCAGCAGTTCTTC.

J is TRBJ2-7 and V is TRBV7-8; 10 nucleotides line up with TRBD1. The germline V gene has CDR1 SGHVS and CDR2 FQNEAQ. The CDR3 has 20 residues. The V gene end was trimmed by 2 bases and the J gene end by 5 bases; junction bases not matched to a gene: 21. CDR3 residues: CASSLRPPSRQGAYRNEQYF. The CDR3 DNA sequence: TGTGCCAGCAGCTTAAGACCTCCCTCCCGACAGGGGGCGTATCGGAACGAGCAGTACTTC.

This chain links TRBV5-1 with TRBJ2-2, with D perhaps matching TRBD2 (5 bases). V lost 0 bases, J lost 5 bases, and 11 bases lay in between. The CDR3 has 15 residues. Germline CDR1 is SGHRS and CDR2 is YFSETQ. CDR3 sequence: CASSLGFEGTGELFF. The CDR3 DNA reads as TGCGCCAGCAGCTTGGGGTTCGAGGGAACCGGGGAGCTGTTTTTT.

V gene TRBV28 combines with J gene TRBJ1-2, with 9 bases fitting TRBD1. The germline V gene encodes CDR1 MDHEN and CDR2 SYDVKM. V gave up 6 bases and J gave up 6 bases; unmatched junction bases: 11. This CDR3 has 15 amino acids. The CDR3 DNA reads as TGTGCCAGCAGCCCGGGGGGGACAGGGCCGGATGGCTACACCTTC. Translated, it gives CASSPGGTGPDGYTF.

This clone was picked up a small number of times. The J gene is TRBJ1-2, the V gene TRBV7-2; 7 positions agree with TRBD1. Trimming at V came to 9 bases and at J to 0 bases, leaving 4 bases not matched to a gene. The CDR3 is made up of 13 amino acids. The germline V gene has CDR1 SGHTA and CDR2 FQGNSA. CDR3 residues: CASKTGTNYGYTF. The CDR3 DNA reads as TGTGCCAGTAAGACAGGGACTAACTATGGCTACACCTTC.

The chain couples TRBV10-2 to TRBJ1-1, with a weak D call TRBD1 (5 bases). V lost 3 bases, J lost 5 bases, and 13 bases lay in between. The CDR3 extends over 14 amino acids. The V gene's germline CDR1 is WSHSY and CDR2 SAAADI. The CDR3 DNA sequence: TGCGCCAGCAGTGAAGCAGGGAAGGAAACTGAAGCTTTCTTT. It encodes CASSEAGKETEAFF.

V is TRBV5-4 and J is TRBJ2-5; D gene ambiguous. Trimming shortened V by 4 bases and J by 5 bases, and 18 bases separated the two germline ends. The CDR3 loop spans 15 amino acids. Looked up from germline, CDR1 is SGHNT and CDR2 is YYREEE (reference sequence). The CDR3 nucleotides read TGTGCCAGCAGCCCCCCCACATACCTGGGGGAGACCCAGTACTTC. This gives the protein CASSPPTYLGETQYF.

The J gene is TRBJ2-3, the V gene TRBV7-2, with unresolved D. Trimming left V 0 bases short and J 2 bases short, with 6 bases between. The CDR3 runs to 14 residues. Germline values: CDR1 SGHTA, CDR2 FQGNSA. The CDR3 bases are TGTGCCAGCAGCTTAGCGGCAGCCACAGATACGCAGTATTTT. As protein: CASSLAAATDTQYF.

The chain recombines TRBV11-3 with TRBJ1-1; 9 bases agree with TRBD1. V lost 0 bases and J lost 5; bases outside the gene matches: 1. Germline V lookup: CDR1 SGHNT, CDR2 YENEEA. This CDR3 contains 14 residues. This CDR3 reads CASSLEDRGTEAFF. The CDR3 DNA is TGTGCCAGCAGCTTAGAGGACAGGGGTACTGAAGCTTTCTTT.

A few counts support this clone. The chain is built from TRBV2 and TRBJ2-7; D uncertain. The germline V and J ends were trimmed by 8 bases and 0 bases, with 14 bases remaining between them. The CDR3 sequence is 14 residues long. In germline, CDR1 is SNHLY, CDR2 FYNNEI. CDR3 region: CASLRGMSSYEQYF. The CDR3 bases are TGTGCCAGCCTCCGAGGCATGAGCTCCTACGAGCAGTACTTC.

This clone was found once. The gene calls are TRBV28 and TRBJ2-3, with no clear D. The V end lost 7 bases, the J end lost 5 bases, and 10 bases lay between the germline ends. This CDR3 comprises 12 residues. CDR1 and CDR2 from the germline V gene are MDHEN and SYDVKM. The CDR3 here is CASTTEGDTQYF. The CDR3 coding sequence is TGTGCCAGCACCACGGAAGGAGATACGCAGTATTTT.

The chain uses TRBV7-2 and TRBJ2-3; 13 bases fit TRBD2. CDR1 and CDR2 (germline): SGHTA, FQGNSA. The CDR3 has 13 amino acids. J gave up 15 bases and V 5 bases, and 8 bases lay outside the gene matches. The CDR3 region is CASSLSLAGGRYF. The CDR3 DNA sequence: TGTGCCAGCAGCCTATCACTAGCGGGGGGGCGATATTTT.

The J gene is TRBJ1-2, the V gene TRBV27; the D gene is possibly TRBD1 (6 bases). Trimming left V 8 bases short and J 1 base short, with 11 bases between. CDR1 is MNHEY and CDR2 is SMNVEV in the germline V gene (reference sequence). The CDR3 consists of 13 residues. DNA of the CDR3: TGTGCCAGCTCCACAGGGCGTAACTATGGCTACACCTTC. Translated: CASSTGRNYGYTF.

This clone was recorded only once. The chain links TRBV2 to TRBJ2-5; possible D gene TRBD1, 5 bases. Trimming stripped 4 bases from V and 5 bases from J, with 14 bases between. The CDR3 sequence is 14 residues long. Germline-derived CDR1 and CDR2 are SNHLY and FYNNEI. The CDR3, as DNA: TGTGCCAGCAGTGGGGGCGCGTCTTGGGAGACCCAGTACTTC. This encodes CASSGGASWETQYF.

This sequence joins TRBV6-5 and TRBJ2-7; TRBD2 agrees at 11 bases. The J segment lost 1 base and the V segment lost 6 bases, leaving 2 bases of the junction unmatched. Germline CDR1 reads MNHEY; CDR2 reads SVGAGI. This CDR3 spans 14 amino acids. The CDR3 nucleotides are TGTGCCAGCAGGCCTAGCGGGGGGTCCTACGAGCAGTACTTC. This gives the protein CASRPSGGSYEQYF.

This clone came up once. The chain combines TRBV11-2 with TRBJ2-1; possible D gene TRBD2, 6 bases. Germline lookup yields CDR1 SGHAT and CDR2 FQNNGV. The CDR3 spans 16 residues. The V gene lost 1 base and the J gene lost 6 bases, with 16 bases spanning the gap. In DNA form, the CDR3 reads TGTGCCAGCAGCTTAGTTCGACTAGGCAGGACCAATGAGCAGTTCTTC. Amino acids: CASSLVRLGRTNEQFF.

This chain links TRBV29-1 with TRBJ2-1, with 11 bases fitting TRBD2. CDR3 length: 15 residues. V shed 4 bases, J shed 9 bases, and the junction held 11 bases outside the gene matches. CDR1 and CDR2 from the germline V gene are SQVTM and ANQGSEA. CDR3 amino acids: CSVATLLAGEGEQFF. In nucleotides, the CDR3 is TGCAGCGTTGCTACCCTACTAGCGGGAGAGGGTGAGCAGTTCTTC.

This sequence joins TRBV7-2 and TRBJ2-2; TRBD1 matches 7 bases. Germline lookup yields CDR1 SGHTA and CDR2 FQGNSA. CDR3 size: 16 residues. After removal of 0 bases from V and 9 bases from J, the junction contained 10 bases not matched to a gene. CDR3 protein: CASSLAAIRGTRELFF. CDR3 DNA: TGTGCCAGCAGCTTAGCGGCGATCAGGGGGACCAGGGAGCTGTTTTTT.

CDR3 sequence (DNA): TGTGCCAGCAGCTTAGGGCGGGAGGGCCGAACAGATACGCAGTATTTT. It codes for CASSLGREGRTDTQYF. V and J are TRBV11-3 and TRBJ2-3; 9 nucleotides align to TRBD2. Losses at the gene ends were 1 base for V and 3 bases for J; bases not matched to a gene: 5. The CDR3 length is 16 residues. Germline loops: CDR1 SGHNT, CDR2 YENEEA.

This sequence joins TRBV6-5 and TRBJ1-1, with 9 positions matching TRBD1. Germline V gene data show CDR1 as MNHEY and CDR2 as SVGAGI. The CDR3 covers 16 residues. J lost 5 bases, V lost 2 bases, and 9 bases had no gene match. The CDR3 loop is CASSYTPTGGGTEAFF. The CDR3 region has the DNA TGTGCCAGCAGTTACACACCCACAGGGGGCGGGACTGAAGCTTTCTTT.

V is TRBV6-1 and J is TRBJ1-3; D is perhaps TRBD1 (6 bases). Trimming took off 10 bases at V and 1 base at J, with 14 bases between the two ends. This CDR3 comprises 14 residues. The germline CDR1 and CDR2 sequences are MNHNS and SASEGT. The CDR3 nucleotides are TGTGCCATACCGACACAGGGATCTGGAAACACCATATATTTT. Amino acids: CAIPTQGSGNTIYF.